Listed here are 5 T cell receptor beta chains from one sample, sequenced in a study of cytomegalovirus exposure and HLA in healthy donors. The repertoire was sequenced with immunoSEQ multiplex PCR; TCRdb's copy has only in-frame clones and lacks some. The sample holds around 300,000 clones, just over 85% seen once. Sequencing was done on a sample of PBMCs. The receptor set was obtained from a woman between 18 and 29 years old in good health and CMV-seronegative.

This chain joins TRBV6-5 and TRBJ2-7; TRBD2 is a possible D gene (5 bases). Trimming pared 2 bases from V and 6 bases from J, leaving 14 bases between. The germline V gene encodes CDR1 MNHEY and CDR2 SVGAGI. The CDR3 runs to 14 residues. CDR3 residues: CASSYGGRAAEQYF. In nucleotides, the CDR3 is TGTGCCAGCAGTTACGGAGGACGGGCCGCCGAGCAGTACTTC.

V is TRBV12-5 and J is TRBJ2-2, with D possibly being TRBD1 (6 bases). Trimming cost V 2 bases and J 4 bases, with 32 bases left between them. The germline V gene encodes CDR1 LGHNT and CDR2 FRNRAP. The CDR3 loop spans 22 amino acids. CDR3 sequence reads: CASGLPKQGVDSFGPITGELFF. CDR3 DNA: TGTGCTAGTGGTTTGCCAAAACAGGGAGTCGATTCCTTCGGACCGATCACCGGGGAGCTGTTTTTT.

The chain uses TRBV2 and TRBJ1-1; no reliable D call. Trimming took 6 bases from V and 7 from J, leaving 18 bases between them. CDR1 SNHLY and CDR2 FYNNEI come from the germline V gene. The CDR3 totals 14 residues. Here the CDR3 DNA reads TGTGCCAGCAGACAAACCCAGGTAGGAGGTGAAGCTTTCTTT. As protein: CASRQTQVGGEAFF.

The chain couples TRBV6-6 to TRBJ1-2, with 8 bases matching TRBD1. Germline V CDR1 and CDR2: MNHNY, SVGAGI (reference sequence). The CDR3 has 14 amino acids. The trim removed 7 bases at V and 2 bases at J, leaving 6 bases unmatched. CDR3 sequence reads: CASTATGANYGYTF. In DNA, the CDR3 is TGTGCCAGCACTGCGACAGGGGCGAACTATGGCTACACCTTC.

The chain couples TRBV27 to TRBJ2-5; 14 bases align to TRBD2. Losses at the gene ends were 6 bases for V and 3 bases for J; bases not matched to a gene: 12. Germline V gives CDR1 MNHEY, CDR2 SMNVEV (reference sequence). The CDR3 has 18 residues. The CDR3 region is CASRLRTSGRPIEETQYF. In DNA form, the CDR3 reads TGTGCCAGCAGACTTCGGACTAGCGGGAGGCCGATTGAAGAGACCCAGTACTTC.